This TCR beta chain was documented in a study of blood T cells in healthy people across ages. Peripheral blood was drawn, ten milliliters per donor. The amount of total RNA extracted per sample was at least 5.5 micrograms. The junction had 5 bases not matched to a gene; V was cut back by 4 bases and J by 5 bases. The CDR3 is 14 amino acids. Germline V gene sequence: CDR1 SSHAT, CDR2 FNYEAQ (reference sequence). PCR was performed a second time for roughly 7 to 11 cycles using a sample-barcoded 5' primer and a J-beta primer mix. TCRdb called the 5' RACE reads again in MiXCR, with one record for every CDR3 protein. The table includes hundreds of thousands of distinct CDR3 sequences, about 52% detected once.

The specimen sequenced was blood. The chain uses TRBV7-7 and TRBJ2-1, with 7 bases fitting TRBD2. This receptor was taken from a man aged 60-69 years in good health. The DNA of the CDR3 is TGTGCCAGCAGCTGGGGCGGGAGCAACAATGAGCAGTTCTTC. Amino acids: CASSWGGSNNEQFF.